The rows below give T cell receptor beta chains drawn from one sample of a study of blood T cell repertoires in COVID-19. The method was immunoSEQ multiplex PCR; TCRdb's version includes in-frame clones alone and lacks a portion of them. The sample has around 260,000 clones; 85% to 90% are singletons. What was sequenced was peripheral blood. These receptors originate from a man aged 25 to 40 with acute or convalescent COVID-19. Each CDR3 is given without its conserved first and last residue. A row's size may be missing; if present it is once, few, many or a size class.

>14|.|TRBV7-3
ARGRERQGAGNTIY
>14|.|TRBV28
ASSLVYRAVQETQY
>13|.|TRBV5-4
ASSPPAKNTGELF
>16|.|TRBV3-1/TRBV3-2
ASSQPGVSSAQLGEQY
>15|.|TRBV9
ASSVNRVSASTGELF
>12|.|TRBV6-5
ASSTGTVGSPLH
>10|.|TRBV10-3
AIRTGGNEQF
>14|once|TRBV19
ASSVELAPRVQTQY
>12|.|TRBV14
ASSTTGSVTEAF
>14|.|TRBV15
ATSRDPLTMNTEAF
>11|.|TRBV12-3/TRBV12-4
ASRLDRGRGYT
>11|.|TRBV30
AWAWGQYEKLF
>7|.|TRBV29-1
SVATGYT
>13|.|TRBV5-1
ASSLAEKSNEKLF
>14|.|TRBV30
AWRGENRGWGTEAF
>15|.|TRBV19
ASQTGTGQFSGNTIY
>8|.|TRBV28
GAGNYGYT
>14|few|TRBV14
ASSLGLAGLLYEQY
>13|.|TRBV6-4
ASSIWGLLRYGYT
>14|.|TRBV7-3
ASSLNPRTEGETQY
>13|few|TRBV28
ASSTSGSLSYEQY
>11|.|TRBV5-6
ASTLSSYNEQF
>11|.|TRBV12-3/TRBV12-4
ATSLRGYTEAF
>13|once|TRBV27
ASSFTGGGGDTQY
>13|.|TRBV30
AWSGGGRTQHTQY
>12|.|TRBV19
ASTVSGSMDTQY
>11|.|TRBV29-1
SVVTQSSYEQY
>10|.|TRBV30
AWSVQVDEQY
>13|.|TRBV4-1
ASSQEGTGHQPQH
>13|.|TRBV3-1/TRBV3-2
ASSFLGGRDHEQY
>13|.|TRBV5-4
ASSLAGGNLDEQY
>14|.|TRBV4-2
ASSRGTSGFQETQY
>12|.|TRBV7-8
ASSWGTHREKLF
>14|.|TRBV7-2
ASSMRGGSGANVLT
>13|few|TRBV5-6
ASTDGQGARETQY
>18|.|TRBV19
ASSPGLAGGSPLPNNEQF
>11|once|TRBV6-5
ASPAGKNTEAF
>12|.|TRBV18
ASSPPTPGQPQH
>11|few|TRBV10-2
ASSSGQNTEAF
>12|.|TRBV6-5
ASSRGYGNTEAF
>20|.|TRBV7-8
ASSLRVRMVRNGTGDTGELF